Listed here are 14 T cell receptor beta chains from one sample, sequenced in a study of T cells of healthy individuals. TCRdb re-analysed the 5' RACE reads in MiXCR, keeping a single row per CDR3 protein. The sample includes more than 85,000 distinct CDR3 sequences, roughly 15% seen only once; the top ten take roughly 6.2%. These receptors were collected from a human donor in good health.

The chain is built from TRBV4-2 and TRBJ1-1; 11 nucleotides match TRBD1. CDR3 size: 16 residues. Germline CDR1 reads LGHNA; CDR2 reads YNFKEQ. The V segment lost 3 bases and the J segment 3 bases; nucleotides outside the gene matches: 6. The CDR3 DNA follows: TGTGCCAGCAGCCAGGCTCCGGGACAGGGGGACACTGAAGCTTTCTTT. Its translation is CASSQAPGQGDTEAFF.

This clonotype was detected a few times. CDR3 protein: CASSASGPGNQPQHF. The CDR3 DNA is TGTGCCAGCAGTGCCTCAGGGCCCGGCAATCAGCCCCAGCATTTT. This chain uses TRBV28 with TRBJ1-5; maybe TRBD1 (5 bases). With 5 bases removed from V and 2 bases from J, the gap between germline ends came to 13 bases. CDR1 is MDHEN, CDR2 SYDVKM, per germline. The CDR3 length is 15 residues.

This clonotype was seen repeatedly, ten times or more. The chain combines TRBV2 with TRBJ2-7; the D call may be TRBD1 or TRBD2 (5 bases each). V was pared by 7 bases and J by 3 bases, with 10 bases between. The CDR3 loop spans 12 amino acids. Germline V CDR1 and CDR2: SNHLY, FYNNEI. The CDR3 DNA is TGTGCCAGCATCGGGACCTTCTACGAGCAGTACTTC. Translating gives CASIGTFYEQYF. Full variable domain (remainder filled in from reference TRBV2 and TRBJ2-7): EPEVTQTPSHQVTQMGQEVILRCVPISNHLYFYWYRQILGQKVEFLVSFYNNEISEKSEIFDDQFSVERPDGSNFTLKIRSTKLEDSAMYFCASIGTFYEQYFGPGTRLTVT.

The V and J genes are TRBV6-5 and TRBJ2-7; TRBD1 is a possible D gene (5 bases). V was shortened by 7 bases and J by 0 bases, with 10 bases between the two germline ends. Germline lookup yields CDR1 MNHEY and CDR2 SVGAGI. This CDR3 is 13 amino acids long. Here the CDR3 DNA reads TGTGCCAGCAATCCGACAGACTCCTACGAGCAGTACTTC. The encoded protein is CASNPTDSYEQYF.

This clonotype was detected only a few times. J is TRBJ1-2 and V is TRBV7-9; a possible D gene is TRBD1 (6 bases). The germline gives CDR1 SEHNR, CDR2 FQNEAQ (reference sequence). The CDR3 length is 13 residues. The ends were cut back, 5 bases at V and 5 bases at J, with 12 bases in the middle. The CDR3 spells CASSLAGAYGYTF. The CDR3 region has the DNA TGTGCCAGCAGCCTCGCGGGGGCGTATGGCTACACCTTC.

This clonotype was found a few times. The chain employs TRBV7-2 and TRBJ1-5, with D unresolved. CDR3 length: 14 amino acids. The germline V gene encodes CDR1 SGHTA and CDR2 FQGNSA. Trimming pared 9 bases from V and 0 bases from J, leaving 12 bases between. CDR3 bases: TGTGCCAGGAGAGCATCATATAGCAATCAGCCCCAGCATTTT. This translates into CARRASYSNQPQHF.

The chain employs TRBV4-2 and TRBJ2-2; D is tentatively TRBD1 or TRBD2 (5 bases each). The germline gives CDR1 LGHNA, CDR2 YNFKEQ. The ends were cut back, 0 bases at V and 1 base at J, with 9 bases in the middle. This CDR3 has 16 amino acids. The CDR3 nucleotides are TGTGCCAGCAGCCAAGATGGGACCCAGAACACCGGGGAGCTGTTTTTT. It yields the protein CASSQDGTQNTGELFF.

The rearrangement links TRBV27 to TRBJ2-5, with 10 bases that match TRBD1. Trimming at V came to 5 bases and at J to 4 bases, leaving 4 bases not matched to a gene. Germline CDR1 is MNHEY and CDR2 is SMNVEV (reference sequence). This CDR3 is 14 amino acids long. DNA of the CDR3: TGTGCCAGCAGTCCCAGGACAGGGGGAGAGACCCAGTACTTC. Amino acid sequence: CASSPRTGGETQYF.

There are a few counts of this clonotype. The gene calls are TRBV20-1 and TRBJ2-7, with 11 positions matching TRBD2. V trimming: 6 bases; J trimming: 1 base; junction bases outside the gene matches: 11. This CDR3 spans 16 amino acids. Per the germline V gene, CDR1 is DFQATT and CDR2 is SNEGSKA (reference sequence). CDR3 sequence: CSAPNLGTSGSYEQYF. The CDR3, as DNA: TGCAGTGCACCTAATTTGGGGACTAGCGGATCCTACGAGCAGTACTTC.

This clonotype has a count of ten or more. The rearrangement uses TRBV10-3 and TRBJ1-5, with 8 bases lining up with TRBD1. CDR1 is ENHRY and CDR2 is SYGVKD in the germline V gene. The CDR3 has 18 residues. V lost 0 bases, J lost 0 bases, and 7 bases stayed unmatched. The CDR3 sequence is CAISESWQGAGSNQPQHF. The CDR3 DNA reads as TGTGCCATCAGTGAGTCGTGGCAGGGGGCGGGTAGCAATCAGCCCCAGCATTTT.

The CDR3, as DNA: TGCAGTGCTAGCCTCCAAGCTCCTGATGGGGAGACCCAGTACTTC. This gives the protein CSASLQAPDGETQYF. This sequence joins TRBV20-1 and TRBJ2-5; D is ambiguous. In germline, CDR1 is DFQATT, CDR2 SNEGSKA (reference sequence). The CDR3 sequence is 15 residues long. Trimming stripped 3 bases from V and 5 bases from J, with 19 bases between.

This clonotype came up a few times. This sequence joins TRBV6-2 or TRBV6-3 and TRBJ2-7; D not resolved. The CDR3 has 12 residues. Germline CDR1 reads MNHEY; CDR2 reads SVGEGT. Between the trimmed V and J ends, which lost 7 bases and 0 bases, there was a span of 7 bases. The CDR3, as DNA: TGTGCCAGCAAAGGTCCCTCCTACGAGCAGTACTTC. This sequence encodes CASKGPSYEQYF.

With regard to this clonotype: Relative to the germline gene, one junction end is altered; a read error may explain this. CDR3 in amino acids: CASSQEGSPLNF. The DNA for the CDR3 is TGCGCCAGCAGCCAGGAGGGTTCACCCCTCAACTTT. The J gene is TRBJ1-6, the V gene TRBV4-3; D is ambiguous. The CDR3 has 12 amino acids. Germline CDR1 is LGHNA and CDR2 is YSLEER.

This clonotype was counted a few times. The chain uses TRBV6-2 or TRBV6-3 and TRBJ1-2; unclear D gene. Germline V gene lookup returns CDR1 MNHEY and CDR2 SVGEGT. Trimming took off 6 bases at V and 5 bases at J, with 13 bases between the two ends. The CDR3 runs 13 residues. The CDR3 DNA is TGTGCCAGCAGCCGATCGGAGACTTATGGCTACACCTTC. Amino acids: CASSRSETYGYTF.